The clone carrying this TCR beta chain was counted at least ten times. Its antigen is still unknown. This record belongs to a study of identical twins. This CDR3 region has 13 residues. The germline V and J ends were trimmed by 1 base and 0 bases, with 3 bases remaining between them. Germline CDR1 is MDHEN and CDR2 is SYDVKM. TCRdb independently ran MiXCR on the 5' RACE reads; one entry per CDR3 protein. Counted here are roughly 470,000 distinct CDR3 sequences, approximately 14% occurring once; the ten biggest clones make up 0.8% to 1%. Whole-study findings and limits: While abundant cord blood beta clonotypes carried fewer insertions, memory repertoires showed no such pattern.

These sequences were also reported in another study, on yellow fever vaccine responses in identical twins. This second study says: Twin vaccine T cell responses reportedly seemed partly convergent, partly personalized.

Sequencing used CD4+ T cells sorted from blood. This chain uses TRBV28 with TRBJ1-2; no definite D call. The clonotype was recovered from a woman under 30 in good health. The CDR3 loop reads CASSLLTNYGYTF. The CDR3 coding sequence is TGTGCCAGCAGTTTATTAACTAACTATGGCTACACCTTC.